The present TCR beta chain was sequenced within a study of response to subunit inactivated influenza vaccine (dated by TCRdb to 2016 to 2019). Regarding the complete study: Deep quantitative profiling of the T cell receptor repertoire was used in the study to follow responses to a trivalent subunit inactivated influenza vaccine. On the study overall, not on this receptor specifically: The authors suggested that each seasonal influenza vaccination may recruit only a limited number of new T cells.

Relative to germline, V is 4 bases shorter and J is 4 bases shorter, with 4 bases between their ends. The CDR3 runs 12 amino acids, cysteine and phenylalanine included. Just CDR3 DNA is preserved here, 36 bases in frame from base 1. For CDR1 and CDR2, the germline V gene lists ENHRY and SYGVKD. Receptors were amplified or captured by RT-PCR. The sample was run on an Illumina HiSeq 2500. The public reads were quality trimmed at Q25 with fastp and then assembled into clones with MiXCR by TCRdb, keeping productive beta chains. Records with the same CDR3 protein are collapsed into one entry carrying the most frequent genes and DNA. In this sample the table shows about 650,000 distinct CDR3 sequences, around 15% of which occur a single time. Approximately 7.6% of the sample rests with the top ten. This clonotype was seen at least ten times. What this receptor recognizes is not known. No much larger clone is present one base from it, and per-base qualities are unavailable.

The chain is assembled from TRBV10-3 and TRBJ2-2, with the D gene too uncertain to name. The input for sequencing was PBMCs from blood, taken approximately 15 days before vaccination. The sequence derives from a man aged 45-60 years who received an inactivated influenza vaccine. Donor details come from another sample of the same person, matched by shared clones. The DNA reads TGTGCCATCAGTGGGGGCACCGGGGAGCTGTTTTTT. It encodes CAISGGTGELFF.